This is a list of T cell receptor beta chains from one sample in a study of shared clonotypes between healthy human individuals. Some clones are missing from TCRdb's copy, which holds only in-frame ones; the method was immunoSEQ multiplex PCR. The profile shows approximately 1,500,000 clones, roughly 95% of them singletons. Sequences were obtained from naive CD4+ T cells sorted from blood. The receptors were sampled from a man aged 30-40 years in good health. The CDR3 runs from the conserved cysteine through the conserved F or W. D genes are given only for firm matches. For some rows the clone size is stated as once, few or many, or as a class when expanded; others skip it.

clone_size | j_call | v_call | d_call | cdr3_nt | cdr3_aa
once | TRBJ2-3 | TRBV5-4 | TRBD2 | TGTGCCAGCAGCTTGGGCCTAGCGGGAGGAGAAGATACGCAGTATTTT | CASSLGLAGGEDTQYF
- | TRBJ2-3 | TRBV6-1 | - | TGTGCCAGCAGTGAAACCGTCAACAGGCCCACAGATACGCAGTATTTT | CASSETVNRPTDTQYF
- | TRBJ2-7 | TRBV30 | - | TGTGCCTGGGCCAGGGTTTCCTACGAGCAGTACTTC | CAWARVSYEQYF
- | TRBJ2-5 | TRBV11-3 | - | TGTGCCAGCAGCGAACGGGCCATACAAGGGACCCAGTACTTC | CASSERAIQGTQYF
- | TRBJ2-1 | TRBV19 | - | TGTGCCAGTAGTATAGGTGTCAGCTACAATGAGCAGTTCTTC | CASSIGVSYNEQFF
- | TRBJ1-5 | TRBV19 | TRBD1 | TGTGCCAGTAGTATGGGACAGGCGTTCAATCAGCCCCAGCATTTT | CASSMGQAFNQPQHF
- | TRBJ2-3 | TRBV2 | - | TGTGCCAGCAGTAACACAGGGACCCTAAGCACAGATACGCAGTATTTT | CASSNTGTLSTDTQYF
- | TRBJ1-1 | TRBV29-1 | TRBD1 | TGCAGCGTTGAAAACGGGCAGGGGGCTGAAGCTTTCTTT | CSVENGQGAEAFF
- | TRBJ2-5 | TRBV2 | - | TGTGCCAGCAGTCGGGAGACCCAGTACTTC | CASSRETQYF
few | TRBJ1-5 | TRBV27 | - | TGTGCCAGCAGTTTAGGGCCAAATGATCCCCAGCATTTT | CASSLGPNDPQHF
- | TRBJ2-3 | TRBV18 | - | TGTGCCAGCTCACCAGAATGGGATACGCAGTATTTT | CASSPEWDTQYF
once | TRBJ2-7 | TRBV5-6 | - | TGTGCCAGCAGCTTGTTTCCCGGCAGGAGCTCCTACGAGCAGTACTTC | CASSLFPGRSSYEQYF
- | TRBJ2-2 | TRBV28 | TRBD1 | TGTGCCAGCAGTTCTCCTCGGACAGGGATCAACACCGGGGAGCTGTTTTTT | CASSSPRTGINTGELFF
- | TRBJ2-3 | TRBV7-9 | - | TGTGCCAGCAGCCTAGACCCCACAGATACGCAGTATTTT | CASSLDPTDTQYF
- | TRBJ2-5 | TRBV14 | - | TGTGCCAGCAGATTAGGGGGGATTCAAGAGACCCAGTACTTC | CASRLGGIQETQYF
- | TRBJ2-1 | TRBV5-1 | - | TGCGCCACCAGACAGGAGAACAATGAGCAGTTCTTC | CATRQENNEQFF
- | TRBJ1-3 | TRBV19 | - | TGTGCCAGTAGCACAGAACCTGGAAACACCATATATTTT | CASSTEPGNTIYF
- | TRBJ1-1 | TRBV28 | - | TGTGCCAGCGGGGCATGGGGGGGCAACACTGAAGCTTTCTTT | CASGAWGGNTEAFF
- | TRBJ2-3 | TRBV5-1 | - | TGCGCCAGCAGCTTAGGAGGGGTAAGGACAGATACGCAGTATTTT | CASSLGGVRTDTQYF
- | TRBJ2-1 | TRBV10-3 | - | TGTGCCATCATTATAAGAGAGCGGATCTCCTACAATGAGCAGTTCTTC | CAIIIRERISYNEQFF
- | TRBJ2-7 | TRBV6-6 | TRBD2 | TGTGCCAGCAGTTTGGGGACTAGCGGCCACGAGCAGTACTTC | CASSLGTSGHEQYF
- | TRBJ1-2 | TRBV5-1 | TRBD1 | TGCGCCAGCAGCCGGGACAGGGACGGTGGCTACACCTTC | CASSRDRDGGYTF